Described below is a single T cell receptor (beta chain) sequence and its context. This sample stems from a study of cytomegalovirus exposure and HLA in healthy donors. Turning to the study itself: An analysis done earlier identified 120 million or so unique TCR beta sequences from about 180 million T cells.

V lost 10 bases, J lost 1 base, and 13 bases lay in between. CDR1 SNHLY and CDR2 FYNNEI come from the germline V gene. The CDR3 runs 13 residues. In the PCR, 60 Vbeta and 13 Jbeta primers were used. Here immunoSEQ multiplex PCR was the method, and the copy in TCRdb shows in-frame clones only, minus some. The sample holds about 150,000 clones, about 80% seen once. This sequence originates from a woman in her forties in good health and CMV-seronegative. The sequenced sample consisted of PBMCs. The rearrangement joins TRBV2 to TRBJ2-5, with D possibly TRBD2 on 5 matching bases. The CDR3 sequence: CATRAAVQETQYF. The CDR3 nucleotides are TGTGCCACGAGGGCGGCAGTCCAAGAGACCCAGTACTTC.